Following are 3 T cell receptor beta chains from one sample sequenced in a study of breast tumors, draining lymph nodes, adjacent tissues. Breast cancer patients provided tissue from their axillary draining lymph nodes. In TCRdb, the multiplex PCR reads were re-called with MiXCR into one record per CDR3 protein. The sample holds 150,000 to 200,000 distinct CDR3 sequences, roughly 35% seen once. The sequenced material came from axillary lymph node tissue. The receptors here all came from a female donor with breast cancer. Some clones in this sample may be carry-over from other donors' samples.

In regard to this clonotype: Since no conserved phenylalanine or tryptophan closes the CDR3, a read error is the likely cause. The gene calls are TRBV29-1 and TRBJ2-7; 7 positions agree with TRBD2. From germline, CDR1 is SQVTM and CDR2 ANQGSEA. This CDR3 is 13 amino acids long. Trimming took 0 bases from V and 4 from J; bases not matched to a gene: 3. CDR3 in amino acids: CSVEDKAGYEQYS. Written as DNA, the CDR3 is TGCAGCGTTGAAGATAAAGCGGGATACGAGCAGTACTCC.

This clonotype was counted ten times or more. This chain links TRBV24-1 with TRBJ2-5; D is possibly TRBD1 (5 bases). The length of the CDR3 is 12 residues. Looked up from germline, CDR1 is KGHDR and CDR2 is SFDVKD. Between the trimmed V and J ends, which lost 6 bases and 5 bases, there was a span of 9 bases. CDR3 region: CATSLAGETQYF. CDR3 sequence (DNA): TGTGCCACCAGTTTAGCAGGGGAGACCCAGTACTTC.

The rearrangement uses TRBV7-2 and TRBJ2-5, with 7 bases identical to TRBD2. Germline CDR1 SGHTA, CDR2 FQGNSA. This CDR3 has 13 amino acids. The junction had 10 bases not matched to a gene; V was cut back by 6 bases and J by 9 bases. This CDR3 reads CASSNGGEQPQYF. CDR3 sequence (DNA): TGTGCCAGCAGTAATGGGGGGGAACAGCCCCAGTACTTC. The entire variable domain, with the rest obtained from reference TRBV7-2 and TRBJ2-5, is as follows: GAGVSQSPSNKVTEKGKDVELRCDPISGHTALYWYRQSLGQGLEFLIYFQGNSAPDKSGLPSDRFSAERTGGSVSTLTIQRTQQEDSAVYLCASSNGGEQPQYFGPGTRLLVL.